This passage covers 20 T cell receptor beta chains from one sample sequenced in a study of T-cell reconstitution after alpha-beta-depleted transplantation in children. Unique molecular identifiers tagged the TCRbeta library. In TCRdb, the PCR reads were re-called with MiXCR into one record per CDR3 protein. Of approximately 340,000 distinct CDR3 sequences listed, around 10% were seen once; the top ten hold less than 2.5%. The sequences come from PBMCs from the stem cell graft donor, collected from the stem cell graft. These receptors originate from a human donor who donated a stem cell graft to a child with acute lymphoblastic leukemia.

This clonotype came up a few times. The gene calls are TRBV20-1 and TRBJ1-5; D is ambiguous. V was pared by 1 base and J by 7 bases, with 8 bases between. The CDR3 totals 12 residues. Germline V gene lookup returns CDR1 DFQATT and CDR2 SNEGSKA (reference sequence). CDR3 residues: CSARVSGQPQHF. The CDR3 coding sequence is TGCAGTGCTAGAGTTTCGGGCCAGCCCCAGCATTTT.

The CDR3 spells CASSLVGGAGEKLFF. As DNA, the CDR3 is TGTGCCAGCAGCTTAGTGGGGGGGGCTGGGGAAAAACTGTTTTTT. The chain recombines TRBV11-2 with TRBJ1-4; tentatively, D is TRBD1 (6 bases). The CDR3 has 15 residues. Germline lookup yields CDR1 SGHAT and CDR2 FQNNGV. V was shortened by 1 base and J by 8 bases, with 14 bases between the two germline ends.

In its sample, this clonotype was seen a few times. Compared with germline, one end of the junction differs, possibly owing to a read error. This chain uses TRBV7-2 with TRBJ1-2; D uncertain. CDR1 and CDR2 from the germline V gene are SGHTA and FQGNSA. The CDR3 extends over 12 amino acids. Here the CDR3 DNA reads TGTGCCAGCAGCTTAGTGAGCTATGGTTACACCTTC. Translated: CASSLVSYGYTF.

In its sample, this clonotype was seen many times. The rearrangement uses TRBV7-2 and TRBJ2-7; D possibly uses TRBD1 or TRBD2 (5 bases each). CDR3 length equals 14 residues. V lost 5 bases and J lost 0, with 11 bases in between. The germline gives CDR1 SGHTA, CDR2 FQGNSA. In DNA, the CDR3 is TGTGCCAGCAGCCCGGGACGGTACTCCTACGAGCAGTACTTC. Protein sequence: CASSPGRYSYEQYF.

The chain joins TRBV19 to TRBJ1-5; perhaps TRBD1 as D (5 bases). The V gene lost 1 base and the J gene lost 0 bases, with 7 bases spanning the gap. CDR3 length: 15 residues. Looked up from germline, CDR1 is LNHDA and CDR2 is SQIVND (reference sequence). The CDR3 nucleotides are TGTGCCAGTAGTATAGGACAGTATAGCAATCAGCCCCAGCATTTT. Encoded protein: CASSIGQYSNQPQHF.

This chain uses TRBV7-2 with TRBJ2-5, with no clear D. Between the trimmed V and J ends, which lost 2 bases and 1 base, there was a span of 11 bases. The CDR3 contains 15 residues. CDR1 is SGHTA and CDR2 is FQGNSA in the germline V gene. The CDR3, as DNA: TGTGCCAGCAGCTTATTGCCAGGACCCCAAGAGACCCAGTACTTC. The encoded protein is CASSLLPGPQETQYF.

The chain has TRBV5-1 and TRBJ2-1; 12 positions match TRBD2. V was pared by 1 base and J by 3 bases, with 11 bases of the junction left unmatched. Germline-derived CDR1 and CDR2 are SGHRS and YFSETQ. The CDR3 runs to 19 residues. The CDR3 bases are TGCGCCAGCAGCTTGCCCGCTGCTAGCGGGAGGGCCCTCTACAATGAGCAGTTCTTC. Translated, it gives CASSLPAASGRALYNEQFF.

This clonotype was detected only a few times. The CDR3 DNA follows: TGCAGTGCTAGAGATGCGGGGACTACCTACGAGCAGTACTTC. It is translated as CSARDAGTTYEQYF. V gene TRBV20-1 combines with J gene TRBJ2-7, with 7 bases that match TRBD2. Germline V gene lookup returns CDR1 DFQATT and CDR2 SNEGSKA (reference sequence). V lost 0 bases to trimming and J lost 2 bases; unmatched junction nucleotides: 4. The CDR3 is 14 amino acids.

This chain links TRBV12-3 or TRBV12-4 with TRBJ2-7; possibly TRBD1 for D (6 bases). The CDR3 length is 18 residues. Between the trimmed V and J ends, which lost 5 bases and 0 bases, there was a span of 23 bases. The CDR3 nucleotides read TGTGCCAGCAGTCGCCGAACGTCCCGGGACAAGGGCTCCTACGAGCAGTACTTC. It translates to CASSRRTSRDKGSYEQYF.

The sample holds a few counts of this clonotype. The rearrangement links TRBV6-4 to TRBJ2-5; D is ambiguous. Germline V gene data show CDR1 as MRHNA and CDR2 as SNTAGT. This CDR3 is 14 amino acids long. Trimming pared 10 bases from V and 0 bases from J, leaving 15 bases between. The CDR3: CATSLHAYQETQYF. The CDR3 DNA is TGTGCCACTTCACTACACGCGTACCAAGAGACCCAGTACTTC.

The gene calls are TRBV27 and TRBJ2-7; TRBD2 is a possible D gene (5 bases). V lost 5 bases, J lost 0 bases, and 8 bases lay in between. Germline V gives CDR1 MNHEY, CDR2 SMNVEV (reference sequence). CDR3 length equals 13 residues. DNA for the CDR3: TGTGCCAGCAGTAGCGGATACTCCTACGAGCAGTACTTC. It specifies CASSSGYSYEQYF.

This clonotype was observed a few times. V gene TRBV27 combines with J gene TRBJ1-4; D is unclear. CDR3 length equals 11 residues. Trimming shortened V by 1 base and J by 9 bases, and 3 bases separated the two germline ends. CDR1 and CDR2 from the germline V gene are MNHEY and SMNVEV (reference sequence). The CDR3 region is CASSLYKKLFF. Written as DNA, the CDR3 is TGTGCCAGCAGTTTATATAAAAAACTGTTTTTT.

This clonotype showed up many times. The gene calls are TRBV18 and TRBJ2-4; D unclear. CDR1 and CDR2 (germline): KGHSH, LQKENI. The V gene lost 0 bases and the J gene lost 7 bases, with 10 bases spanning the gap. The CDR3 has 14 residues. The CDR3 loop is CASSPPGRLNIQYF. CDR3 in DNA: TGTGCCAGCTCACCACCAGGCAGGCTGAACATTCAGTACTTC.

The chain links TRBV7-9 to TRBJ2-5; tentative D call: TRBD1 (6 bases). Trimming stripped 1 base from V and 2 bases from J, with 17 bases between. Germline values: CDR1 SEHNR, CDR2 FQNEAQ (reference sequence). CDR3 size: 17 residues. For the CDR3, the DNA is TGTGCCAGCAGCTTAGAGCGGTTTCAGGGGCGACAAGAGACCCAGTACTTC. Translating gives CASSLERFQGRQETQYF.

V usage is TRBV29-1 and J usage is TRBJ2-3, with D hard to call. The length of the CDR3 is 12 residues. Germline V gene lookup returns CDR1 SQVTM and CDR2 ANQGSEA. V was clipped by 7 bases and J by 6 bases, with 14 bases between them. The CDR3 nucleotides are TGCAGCGCCTCAAATCCCCCGGATACGCAGTATTTT. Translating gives CSASNPPDTQYF.

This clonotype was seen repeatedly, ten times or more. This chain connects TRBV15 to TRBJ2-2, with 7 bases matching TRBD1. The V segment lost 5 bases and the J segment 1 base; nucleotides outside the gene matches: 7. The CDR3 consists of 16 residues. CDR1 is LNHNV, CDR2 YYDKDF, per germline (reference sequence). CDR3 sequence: CATSADRALNTGELFF. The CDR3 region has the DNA TGTGCCACCAGCGCAGACAGGGCACTGAACACCGGGGAGCTGTTTTTT. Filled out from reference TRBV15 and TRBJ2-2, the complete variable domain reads DAMVIQNPRYQVTQFGKPVTLSCSQTLNHNVMYWYQQKSSQAPKLLFHYYDKDFNNEADTPDNFQSRRPNTSFCFLDIRSPGLGDTAMYLCATSADRALNTGELFFGEGSRLTVL.

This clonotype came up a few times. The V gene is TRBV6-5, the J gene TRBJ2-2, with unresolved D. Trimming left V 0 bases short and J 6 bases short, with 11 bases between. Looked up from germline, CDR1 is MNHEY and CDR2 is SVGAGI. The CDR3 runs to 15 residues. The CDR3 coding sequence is TGTGCCAGCAGTTACTCGTCCGGTAGGGCCGGGGAGCTGTTTTTT. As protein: CASSYSSGRAGELFF.

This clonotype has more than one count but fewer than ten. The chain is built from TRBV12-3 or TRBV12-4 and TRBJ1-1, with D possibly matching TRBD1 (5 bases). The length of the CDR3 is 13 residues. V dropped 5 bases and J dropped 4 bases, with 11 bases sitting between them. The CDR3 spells CASSPGTFTEAFF. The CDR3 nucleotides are TGTGCCAGCAGTCCCGGGACCTTCACTGAAGCTTTCTTT.

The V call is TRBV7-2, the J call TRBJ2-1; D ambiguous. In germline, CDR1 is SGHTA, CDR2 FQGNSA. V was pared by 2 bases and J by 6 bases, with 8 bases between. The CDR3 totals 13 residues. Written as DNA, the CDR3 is TGTGCCAGCAGCTTATTAAGCGTCAATGAGCAGTTCTTC. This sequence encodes CASSLLSVNEQFF.

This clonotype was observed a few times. The DNA of the CDR3 is TGTGCCAGCAGTAAGAGACAGGGTACAGATACGCAGTATTTT. It specifies CASSKRQGTDTQYF. The genes are TRBV27 and TRBJ2-3; 7 bases are a match to TRBD1. The CDR3 contains 14 residues. From germline, CDR1 is MNHEY and CDR2 SMNVEV (reference sequence). Trimming cost V 5 bases and J 3 bases; bases outside gene matches: 5.